This T cell receptor beta chain comes out of a study of T cell clones after liver transplantation. At the level of the study: Until 12-24 months post-transplant, subjects got standard immunosuppression and no induction. Patients counted as tolerant after at least one year off all immunosuppression, enzymes not exceeding twice normal.

Study-wide points: Graft donor-reactive T cells may have migrated into the graft rather than being deleted.

On this clone itself: The antigen is not known.

Measured with immunoSEQ multiplex PCR; TCRdb has only the in-frame clones, and not every one. Here the sample spans tens of thousands of clones, approximately 80% being singletons. This CDR3 has 13 residues. This TCR derives from a human patient who received a liver transplant. The graft donor may account for some of the T cells. This chain links TRBV21-1 with TRBJ1-4. TRBV21-1 is assigned pseudogene status. The sample in question was CD4+ T cells from blood, obtained 12 months after liver transplant. CDR3 sequence (DNA): TGTGCCAGCAGCAAGGGCCCTAGGGAAAAACTGTTTTTT. Its translation is CASSKGPREKLFF.